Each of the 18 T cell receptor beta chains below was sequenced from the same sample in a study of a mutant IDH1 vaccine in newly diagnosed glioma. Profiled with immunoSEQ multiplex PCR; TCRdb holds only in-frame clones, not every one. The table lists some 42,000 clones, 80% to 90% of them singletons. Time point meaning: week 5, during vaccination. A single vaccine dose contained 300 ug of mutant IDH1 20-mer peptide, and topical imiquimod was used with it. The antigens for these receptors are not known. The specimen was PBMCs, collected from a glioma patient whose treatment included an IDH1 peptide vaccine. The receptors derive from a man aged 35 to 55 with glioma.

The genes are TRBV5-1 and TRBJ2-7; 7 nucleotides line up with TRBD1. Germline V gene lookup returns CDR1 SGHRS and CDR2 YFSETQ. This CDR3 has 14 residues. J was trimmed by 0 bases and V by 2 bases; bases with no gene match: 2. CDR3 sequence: CASSLGDSSYEQYF. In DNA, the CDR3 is TGCGCCAGCAGCTTAGGGGACAGCTCCTACGAGCAGTACTTC.

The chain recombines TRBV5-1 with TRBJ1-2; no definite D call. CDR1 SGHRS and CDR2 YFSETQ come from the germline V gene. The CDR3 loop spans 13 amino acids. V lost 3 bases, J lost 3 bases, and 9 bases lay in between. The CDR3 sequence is CASSSDGDYGYTF. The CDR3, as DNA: TGCGCCAGCAGCTCCGACGGGGACTATGGCTACACCTTC. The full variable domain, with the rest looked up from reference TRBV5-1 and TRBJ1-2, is KAGVTQTPRYLIKTRGQQVTLSCSPISGHRSVSWYQQTPGQGLQFLFEYFSETQRNKGNFPGRFSGRQFSNSRSEMNVSTLELGDSALYLCASSSDGDYGYTFGSGTRLTVV.

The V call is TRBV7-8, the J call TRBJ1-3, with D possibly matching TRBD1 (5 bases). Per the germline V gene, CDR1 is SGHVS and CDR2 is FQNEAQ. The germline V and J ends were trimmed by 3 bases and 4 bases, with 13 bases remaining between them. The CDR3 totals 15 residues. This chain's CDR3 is CASSFRDGLGNTIYF. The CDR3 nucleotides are TGTGCCAGCAGCTTCCGGGACGGGTTAGGAAACACCATATATTTT.

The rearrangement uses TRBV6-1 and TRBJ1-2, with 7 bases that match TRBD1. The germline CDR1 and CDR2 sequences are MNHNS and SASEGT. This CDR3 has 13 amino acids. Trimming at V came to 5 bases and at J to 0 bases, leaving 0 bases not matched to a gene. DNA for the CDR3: TGTGCCAGCAGTACAGGGGCTAACTATGGCTACACCTTC. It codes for CASSTGANYGYTF.

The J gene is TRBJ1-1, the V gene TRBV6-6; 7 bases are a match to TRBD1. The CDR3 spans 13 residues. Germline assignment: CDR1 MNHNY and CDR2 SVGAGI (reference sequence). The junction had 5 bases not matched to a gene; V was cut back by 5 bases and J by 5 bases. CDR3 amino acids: CASSAPGGTEAFF. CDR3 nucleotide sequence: TGTGCCAGCAGTGCCCCAGGGGGAACTGAAGCTTTCTTT.

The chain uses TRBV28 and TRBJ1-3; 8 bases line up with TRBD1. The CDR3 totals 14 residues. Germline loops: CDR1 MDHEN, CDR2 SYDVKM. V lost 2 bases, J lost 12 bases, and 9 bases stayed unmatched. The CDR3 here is CASSLRFRGHGIYF. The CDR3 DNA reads TGTGCCAGCAGTTTAAGATTCAGGGGGCATGGCATATATTTT.

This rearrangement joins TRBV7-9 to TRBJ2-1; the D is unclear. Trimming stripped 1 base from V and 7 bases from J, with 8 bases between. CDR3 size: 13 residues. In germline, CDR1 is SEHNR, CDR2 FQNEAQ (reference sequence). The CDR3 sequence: CASSLVARNEQFF. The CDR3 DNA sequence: TGTGCCAGCAGCTTAGTGGCCCGAAATGAGCAGTTCTTC.

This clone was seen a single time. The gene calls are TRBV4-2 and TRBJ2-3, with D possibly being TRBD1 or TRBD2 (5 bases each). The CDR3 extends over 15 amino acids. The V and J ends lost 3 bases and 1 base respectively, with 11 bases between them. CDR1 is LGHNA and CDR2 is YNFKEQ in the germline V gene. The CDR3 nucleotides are TGTGCCAGCAGCCAGTCCCGGGACGGCACAGATACGCAGTATTTT. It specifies CASSQSRDGTDTQYF.

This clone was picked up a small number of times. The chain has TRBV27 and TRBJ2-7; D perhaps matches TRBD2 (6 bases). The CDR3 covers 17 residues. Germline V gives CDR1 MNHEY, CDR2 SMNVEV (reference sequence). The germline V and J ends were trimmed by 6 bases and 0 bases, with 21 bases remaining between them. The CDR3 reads CASRRRADSPTSYEQYF. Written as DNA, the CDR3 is TGTGCCAGCAGGCGGAGGGCGGATTCCCCAACCTCCTACGAGCAGTACTTC.

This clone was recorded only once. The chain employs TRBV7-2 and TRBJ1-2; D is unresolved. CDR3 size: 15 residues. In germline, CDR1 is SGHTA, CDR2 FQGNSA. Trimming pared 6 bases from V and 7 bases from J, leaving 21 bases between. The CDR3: CASRSTPGVSGGYTF. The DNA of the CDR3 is TGTGCCAGCAGATCCACCCCGGGAGTCTCTGGTGGCTACACCTTC.

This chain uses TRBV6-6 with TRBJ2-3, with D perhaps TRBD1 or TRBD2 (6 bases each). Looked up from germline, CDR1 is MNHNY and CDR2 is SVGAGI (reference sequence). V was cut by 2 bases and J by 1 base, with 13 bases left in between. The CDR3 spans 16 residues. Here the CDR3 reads CASSYGQSGGTDTQYF. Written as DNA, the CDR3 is TGTGCCAGCAGTTACGGACAGTCGGGGGGCACAGATACGCAGTATTTT.

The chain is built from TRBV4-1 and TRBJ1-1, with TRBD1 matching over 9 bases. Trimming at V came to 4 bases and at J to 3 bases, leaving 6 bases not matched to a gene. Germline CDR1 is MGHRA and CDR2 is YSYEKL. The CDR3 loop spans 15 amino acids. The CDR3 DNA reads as TGCGCCAGCAGCCTACGACAGGGGGGGGACACTGAAGCTTTCTTT. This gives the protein CASSLRQGGDTEAFF.

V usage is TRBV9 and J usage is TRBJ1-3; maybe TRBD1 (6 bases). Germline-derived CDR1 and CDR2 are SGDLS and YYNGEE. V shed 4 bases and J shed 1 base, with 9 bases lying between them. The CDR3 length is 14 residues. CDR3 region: CASSLQGSGNTIYF. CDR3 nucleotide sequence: TGTGCCAGCAGCCTACAGGGTTCTGGAAACACCATATATTTT.

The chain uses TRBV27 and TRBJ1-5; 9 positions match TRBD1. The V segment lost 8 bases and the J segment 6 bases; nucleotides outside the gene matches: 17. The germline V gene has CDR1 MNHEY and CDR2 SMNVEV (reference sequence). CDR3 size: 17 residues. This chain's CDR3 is CASRIKPPGQGFQPQHF. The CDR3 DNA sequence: TGTGCCAGCCGAATAAAGCCACCGGGACAGGGATTTCAGCCCCAGCATTTT.

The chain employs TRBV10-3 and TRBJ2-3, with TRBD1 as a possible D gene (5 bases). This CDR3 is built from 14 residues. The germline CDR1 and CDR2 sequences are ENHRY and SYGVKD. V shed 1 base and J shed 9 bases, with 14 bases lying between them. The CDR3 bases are TGTGCCATCAGTGAGTTTTCTGACAGTGCGACGCAGTATTTT. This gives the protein CAISEFSDSATQYF.

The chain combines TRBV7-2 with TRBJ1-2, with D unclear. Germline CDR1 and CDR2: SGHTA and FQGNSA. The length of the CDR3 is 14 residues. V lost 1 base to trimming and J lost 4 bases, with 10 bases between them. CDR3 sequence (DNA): TGTGCCAGCAGCTTAGACGGCAGCGTCTATGGCTACACCTTC. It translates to CASSLDGSVYGYTF.

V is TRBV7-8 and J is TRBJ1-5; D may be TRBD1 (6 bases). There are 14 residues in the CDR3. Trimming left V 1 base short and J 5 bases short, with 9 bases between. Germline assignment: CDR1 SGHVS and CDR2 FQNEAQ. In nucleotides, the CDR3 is TGTGCCAGCAGCTTAGGGGGGGCCGATCAGCCCCAGCATTTT. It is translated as CASSLGGADQPQHF.

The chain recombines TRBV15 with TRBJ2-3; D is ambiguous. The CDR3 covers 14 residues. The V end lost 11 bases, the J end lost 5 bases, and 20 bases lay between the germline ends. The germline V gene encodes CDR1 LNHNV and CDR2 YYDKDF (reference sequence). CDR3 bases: TGTGCCTCAGGACGGACCCTAGGTGTAGATACGCAGTATTTT. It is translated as CASGRTLGVDTQYF. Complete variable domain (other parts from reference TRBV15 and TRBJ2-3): DAMVIQNPRYQVTQFGKPVTLSCSQTLNHNVMYWYQQKSSQAPKLLFHYYDKDFNNEADTPDNFQSRRPNTSFCFLDIRSPGLGDTAMYLCASGRTLGVDTQYFGPGTRLTVL.